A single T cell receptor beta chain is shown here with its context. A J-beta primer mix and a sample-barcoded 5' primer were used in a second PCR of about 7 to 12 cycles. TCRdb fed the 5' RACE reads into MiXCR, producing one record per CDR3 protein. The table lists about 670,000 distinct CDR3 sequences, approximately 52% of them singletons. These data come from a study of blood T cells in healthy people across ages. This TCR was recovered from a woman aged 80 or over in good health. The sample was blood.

The CDR3 here is CASSPGTAGYTF. In nucleotides, the CDR3 is TGTGCCAGCAGTCCCGGGACAGCTGGCTACACCTTC. V usage is TRBV12-3 or TRBV12-4 and J usage is TRBJ1-2; 7 bases are a match to TRBD1. V trimming: 5 bases; J trimming: 7 bases; junction bases outside the gene matches: 4. The CDR3 contains 12 residues.